Each of the 2 T cell receptor beta chains below was sequenced from the same sample in a study of monozygotic twins with inflammatory bowel disease. TCRdb reprocessed the 5' RACE reads, keeping one entry per CDR3 protein, no DNA. The sample table includes approximately 150,000 distinct CDR3 sequences. Sequencing was done on a sample of blood. The receptors were sampled from a human donor with ulcerative colitis or Crohn's disease, or a healthy co-twin of an affected twin (not recorded which).

The chain recombines TRBV28 with TRBJ2-3. The V gene's germline CDR1 is MDHEN and CDR2 SYDVKM. The CDR3 length is 13 residues. The CDR3 loop reads CASSFGYTDTQYF.

V gene TRBV7-2 combines with J gene TRBJ1-2. From germline, CDR1 is SGHTA and CDR2 FQGNSA. CDR3 size: 12 residues. CDR3 sequence reads: CASSLFAYGYTF.